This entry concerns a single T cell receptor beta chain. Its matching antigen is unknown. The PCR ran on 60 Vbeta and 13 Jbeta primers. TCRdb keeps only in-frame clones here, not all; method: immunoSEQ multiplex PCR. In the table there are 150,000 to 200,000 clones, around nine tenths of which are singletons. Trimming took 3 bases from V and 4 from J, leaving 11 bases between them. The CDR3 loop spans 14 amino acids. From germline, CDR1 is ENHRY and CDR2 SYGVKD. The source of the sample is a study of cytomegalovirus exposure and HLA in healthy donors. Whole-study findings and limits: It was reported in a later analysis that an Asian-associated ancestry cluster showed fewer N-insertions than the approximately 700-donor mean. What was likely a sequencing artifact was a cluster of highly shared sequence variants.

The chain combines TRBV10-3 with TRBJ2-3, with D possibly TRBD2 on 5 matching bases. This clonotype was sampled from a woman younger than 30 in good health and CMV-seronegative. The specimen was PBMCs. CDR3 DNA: TGTGCCATCAGTGACGGAGGTGGGGCAGATACGCAGTATTTT. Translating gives CAISDGGGADTQYF.